The 19 T cell receptor beta chains given below trace back to one sample, sequenced in a study of T cell clonality in common variable immunodeficiency. Points from the study as a whole: Reportedly, TCR beta sequences from common variable immunodeficiency showed fewer deletions and N-nucleotide insertions.

The repertoire was sequenced with immunoSEQ multiplex PCR; TCRdb's copy has only in-frame clones and lacks some. This repertoire holds some 42,000 clones, and none appear only once. Their cognate antigens are unknown. The specimen was peripheral blood mononuclear cells. The receptors were sampled from a human donor with common variable immunodeficiency.

This clone was found many times. CDR3: CSAGQGGETQYF. The sequenced CDR3 bases are TGCAGCGCAGGACAGGGTGGCGAGACC. The chain carries TRBV29-1 and TRBJ2-5; 8 nucleotides agree with TRBD1. The sequence runs out 3 residues before the end of the CDR3; the remainder is reconstructed from the germline J gene. CDR3 length: 12 amino acids. In germline, CDR1 is SQVTM, CDR2 ANQGSEA. Trimming removed 7 bases from V and 5 bases from J; junction bases left unmatched: 6.

This clone was counted between two and nine times. The CDR3 end falls 3 residues outside the read, so it is completed with the germline J gene. The chain carries TRBV18 and TRBJ2-1; 12 bases are a match to TRBD2. V gave up 3 bases and J gave up 8 bases; unmatched junction bases: 8. This CDR3 is built from 16 residues. Germline CDR1 reads KGHSH; CDR2 reads LQKENI. This chain's CDR3 is CASSPLWTSGNHEQFF. Incomplete CDR3 DNA: TGTGCCAGCTCACCTCTGTGGACTAGCGGGAACCATGAG. Full variable domain (rest looked up from reference TRBV18 and TRBJ2-1): NAGVMQNPRHLVRRRGQEARLRCSPMKGHSHVYWYRQLPEEGLKFMVYLQKENIIDESGMPKERFSAEFPKEGPSILRIQQVVRGDSAAYFCASSPLWTSGNHEQFFGPGTRLTVL.

This clone has only a few counts. Read sequence stops 3 residues before the CDR3 end, and the germline J gene provides the missing end. The V call is TRBV7-9, the J call TRBJ1-4; unclear D gene. Trimming took 3 bases from V and 3 from J, leaving 8 bases between them. Germline CDR1 and CDR2: SEHNR and FQNEAQ (reference sequence). This CDR3 region has 14 residues. Here the CDR3 reads CASSFQNSNEKLFF. The CDR3 bases that were read are TGTGCCAGCAGCTTTCAAAATTCTAATGAAAAA.

This clone occurred a few times. The sequence runs out 3 residues before the end of the CDR3; the remainder is reconstructed from the germline J gene. This chain links TRBV19 with TRBJ1-2; D is possibly TRBD1 (5 bases). CDR3 length: 14 amino acids. Germline CDR1 reads LNHDA; CDR2 reads SQIVND (reference sequence). The V end was cut by 4 bases, the J end by 4 bases, with 13 bases between. CDR3 amino acids: CASSTRDFVYGYTF. The sequenced CDR3 bases are TGTGCCAGTAGTACCCGGGACTTTGTCTATGGC.

This clone has ten or more counts. Read data end 3 residues before the CDR3 end; the end is taken from the germline J gene. The chain has TRBV20-1 and TRBJ2-3; D may be TRBD1 (5 bases). V was pared by 3 bases and J by 5 bases, with 9 bases between. Germline-derived CDR1 and CDR2 are DFQATT and SNEGSKA (reference sequence). The CDR3 contains 12 residues. This CDR3 reads CSASPQEDTQYF. The part of the CDR3 DNA that was read is TGCAGTGCTAGCCCACAGGAAGATACG.

This clone was seen at least ten times. Read data end 3 residues before the CDR3 end; the end is taken from the germline J gene. The genes are TRBV20-1 and TRBJ2-2; TRBD2 is a possible D gene (6 bases). This CDR3 is 15 amino acids long. With 6 bases removed from V and 3 bases from J, the gap between germline ends came to 17 bases. Germline V gene sequence: CDR1 DFQATT, CDR2 SNEGSKA (reference sequence). Here the CDR3 reads CSAHTGEKDTGELFF. The sequenced CDR3 bases are TGCAGTGCCCATACGGGGGAGAAAGACACCGGGGAG.

On this clone itself: The read ends 3 residues shy of where the CDR3 ends; the end is completed using the germline J gene. The rearrangement links TRBV20-1 to TRBJ2-1, with 10 bases that match TRBD2. CDR1 and CDR2 from the germline V gene are DFQATT and SNEGSKA (reference sequence). The V gene end was trimmed by 3 bases and the J gene end by 8 bases; junction bases not matched to a gene: 10. This CDR3 comprises 15 residues. CDR3 in amino acids: CSASLPSGGSDEQFF. The CDR3 DNA, read in part, is TGCAGTGCTAGTCTCCCTAGCGGGGGTTCGGATGAG.

This clone has a count of ten or more. The sequence runs out 3 residues before the end of the CDR3; the remainder is reconstructed from the germline J gene. The chain recombines TRBV29-1 with TRBJ1-2; D ambiguous. Germline values: CDR1 SQVTM, CDR2 ANQGSEA. Trimming stripped 5 bases from V and 2 bases from J, with 12 bases between. The CDR3 runs to 13 residues. The CDR3 protein is CSVPPGHNYGYTF. The DNA read from the CDR3 is TGCAGCGTTCCTCCAGGTCACAACTATGGC.

This clone was picked up many times. The read ends 3 residues shy of where the CDR3 ends; the end is completed using the germline J gene. The chain combines TRBV30 with TRBJ2-1, with D unclear. Trimming shortened V by 3 bases and J by 6 bases, and 9 bases separated the two germline ends. The CDR3 sequence is 12 residues long. Germline V gene sequence: CDR1 GTSNPN, CDR2 SVGIG (reference sequence). CDR3 in amino acids: CAWSLSFNEQFF. The CDR3 bases that were read are TGTGCCTGGAGCCTTAGCTTCAATGAG.

This clone was picked up a small number of times. The read terminates 3 residues before the CDR3 end, so the remaining end is supplied by the germline J gene. The chain has TRBV6-1 and TRBJ1-5, with 8 positions matching TRBD1. Germline CDR1 MNHNS, CDR2 SASEGT. The CDR3 spans 14 residues. V gave up 4 bases and J gave up 5 bases; unmatched junction bases: 4. CDR3 DNA, as far as it was read: TGTGCCAGCAGTGCGGTGGACAGGGATCAGCCC. As protein: CASSAVDRDQP. The full CDR3 sequence reads CASSAVDRDQPQHF.

This clone was found many times. The CDR3 end is not reached by the read, which stops 3 residues before it; the germline J gene fills it in. This chain uses TRBV18 with TRBJ2-3; a possible D gene is TRBD1 (6 bases). The V and J ends lost 4 bases and 1 base respectively, with 12 bases between them. The CDR3 runs 15 residues. Germline assignment: CDR1 KGHSH and CDR2 LQKENI. The sequenced CDR3 bases are TGTGCCAGCTCACTTACGGACAGACGCACAGATACG. Its translation: CASSLTDRRTDT. The entire CDR3 sequence reads CASSLTDRRTDTQYF.

This clone was recorded many times. Incomplete CDR3 DNA: TGCAGCGTTCAAACGACAGCGCTCACTGAA. Protein sequence: CSVQTTALTE. The complete CDR3 sequence is CSVQTTALTEAFF. This chain links TRBV29-1 with TRBJ1-1; TRBD1 might be the D (5 bases). The read stops 3 residues short of the end of the CDR3; the missing end is completed from the germline J gene. The germline V gene has CDR1 SQVTM and CDR2 ANQGSEA. This CDR3 region has 13 residues. Trimming shortened V by 5 bases and J by 4 bases, and 14 bases separated the two germline ends.

This clone came up a few times. CDR3 in amino acids: CSATRLAGSYEQYF. The CDR3 bases that were read are TGCAGTGCTACACGACTAGCGGGGTCCTACGAG. V and J are TRBV20-1 and TRBJ2-7; 11 bases align to TRBD2. The read ends 3 residues early relative to the CDR3; the germline J gene fills the gap. CDR3 length equals 14 residues. Germline V gene sequence: CDR1 DFQATT, CDR2 SNEGSKA (reference sequence). Trimming took 4 bases from V and 1 from J; bases not matched to a gene: 3.

This clone appeared a few times. Read data end 3 residues before the CDR3 end; the end is taken from the germline J gene. The J gene is TRBJ2-3, the V gene TRBV19; 8 nucleotides agree with TRBD2. The trim removed 5 bases at V and 2 bases at J, leaving 9 bases unmatched. The V gene's germline CDR1 is LNHDA and CDR2 SQIVND (reference sequence). The CDR3 is made up of 16 amino acids. CDR3 in amino acids: CASSLLGGGPTDTQYF. The CDR3 bases that were read are TGTGCCAGTAGTTTACTAGGCGGGGGGCCCACAGATACG.

This clone was recorded many times. The read terminates 3 residues ahead of where the CDR3 ends, so the germline J gene completes it. This chain connects TRBV6-2 or TRBV6-3 to TRBJ2-6, with D possibly matching TRBD1 (6 bases). In germline, CDR1 is MNHEY, CDR2 SVGEGT. V was shortened by 2 bases and J by 3 bases, with 14 bases between the two germline ends. CDR3 length: 17 amino acids. The CDR3 DNA, read in part, is TGTGCCAGCAGTTACGGTCAGGGGCGTTTTGGGGCCAACGTC. Protein product: CASSYGQGRFGANV. The complete CDR3 sequence is CASSYGQGRFGANVLTF.

Ten or more counts support this clone. The sequenced fragment ends 3 residues before the CDR3 boundary, so the rest is inferred from the germline J gene. The rearrangement joins TRBV15 to TRBJ2-5; TRBD2 agrees at 8 bases. CDR3 size: 15 residues. Looked up from germline, CDR1 is LNHNV and CDR2 is YYDKDF (reference sequence). The V and J ends lost 6 bases and 5 bases, in that order; junction bases with no gene match: 11. CDR3 sequence reads: CATSKPSSGGETQYF. CDR3 DNA, as far as it was read: TGTGCCACCAGTAAACCTAGCTCGGGGGGGGAGACC. Based on the CDR3 plus reference TRBV15 and TRBJ2-5, the full variable domain is DAMVIQNPRYQVTQFGKPVTLSCSQTLNHNVMYWYQQKSSQAPKLLFHYYDKDFNNEADTPDNFQSRRPNTSFCFLDIRSPGLGDTAMYLCATSKPSSGGETQYFGPGTRLLVL.

This clone was recorded many times. From the germline J gene comes the end of the CDR3, since the read stops 3 residues before it. This rearrangement joins TRBV18 to TRBJ2-3, with TRBD1 identical over 7 bases. The germline V gene has CDR1 KGHSH and CDR2 LQKENI. The CDR3 is 15 residues long. The J segment lost 0 bases and the V segment lost 4 bases, leaving 4 bases of the junction unmatched. The CDR3 reads CASSRTGRSTDTQYF. The CDR3 DNA, read in part, is TGTGCCAGCTCACGGACAGGCCGAAGCACAGATACG.

Comment on this clone: The read finishes 3 residues shy of the CDR3 end, and the germline J gene is used to complete it. V usage is TRBV6-2 or TRBV6-3 and J usage is TRBJ2-1; 10 bases are a match to TRBD2. The CDR3 length is 14 residues. V shed 10 bases and J 6 bases; nucleotides not matched to a gene: 9. CDR1 and CDR2 from the germline V gene are MNHEY and SVGEGT. CDR3 region: CATDVAGGFNEQFF. The covered CDR3 bases are TGTGCCACTGATGTAGCGGGGGGTTTCAATGAG.

As regards this clone: Read coverage stops 3 residues before the CDR3 terminus; the germline J gene supplies the remainder. The chain is built from TRBV6-2 or TRBV6-3 and TRBJ1-3; the D gene is possibly TRBD1 (5 bases). CDR3 length equals 13 residues. Germline CDR1 and CDR2: MNHEY and SVGEGT. The CDR3 region is CASSPGQRQTIYF. The CDR3 bases that were read are TGTGCCAGCAGTCCTGGACAACGGCAGACC.